A selection of T cell receptor beta chains follows, all from one sample in a study of T cell responses to AZD1222 COVID-19 vaccine. TCRdb's copy holds only in-frame clones and misses some; the assay was immunoSEQ multiplex PCR. The table has roughly 82,000 clones, roughly 81% seen once. This material consisted of peripheral blood, taken on day 0 of AZD1222 vaccination. These TCRs come from an adult in good health. Both conserved end residues are part of each CDR3. The order of the fields is J gene, V gene, clone size, D gene, CDR3 DNA, CDR3 protein. The D gene is left open where the match is weak. Clone size is shown for a subset of rows, as once, few, many or a class of expanded clone.

>TRBJ1-5|TRBV19|few|TRBD1
TGTGCCAGTAGTAGGGACAGATACAATCAGCCCCAGCATTTT
CASSRDRYNQPQHF
>TRBJ1-6|TRBV7-9|-|TRBD1
TGTGCCAGCAGCCCGCTCACAGGGGGTCGTCCACCCCTCCACTTT
CASSPLTGGRPPLHF
>TRBJ2-1|TRBV28|medium-sized|-
TGTGCCAGCAGTTTAGCTAGCGTGAACAATGAGCAGTTCTTC
CASSLASVNNEQFF
>TRBJ2-5|TRBV7-9|-|-
TGTGCCAGCAGCCAGGGCTGGGGGGAGACCCAGTACTTC
CASSQGWGETQYF
>TRBJ2-5|TRBV7-9|once|-
TGTGCCAGCAGCCTGAGGGTAGAGACCCAGTACTTC
CASSLRVETQYF
>TRBJ2-1|TRBV6-2/TRBV6-3|-|-
TGTGCCAGCAGCGATAGCGGTAGCTCCTACAATGAGCAGTTCTTC
CASSDSGSSYNEQFF
>TRBJ2-3|TRBV4-3|-|TRBD2
TGCGCCAGCAGCCAAGAAATAGCGGGGGGTCGGGATACGCAGTATTTT
CASSQEIAGGRDTQYF
>TRBJ1-6|TRBV5-6|-|TRBD1
TGTGCCAGCAGTAAGATGCAACAGGGGAGTAGCAATTCACCCCTCCACTTT
CASSKMQQGSSNSPLHF
>TRBJ1-6|TRBV3-1/TRBV3-2|-|TRBD1
TGTGCCAGCAGCCAAGGGGGACAGGGACAGGGTTCACCCCTCCACTTT
CASSQGGQGQGSPLHF
>TRBJ2-1|TRBV12-3/TRBV12-4|-|-
TGTGCCTCCACCGGCTACAATGAGCAGTTCTTC
CASTGYNEQFF
>TRBJ2-7|TRBV27|few|TRBD1
TGTGCCAGCAGTTTCGGACAGGGGTTTGGGGAGCAGTACTTC
CASSFGQGFGEQYF
>TRBJ1-2|TRBV27|once|TRBD1
TGTGCCAGCAGTCTTGGACAGGGAGGGAACTATGGCTACACCTTC
CASSLGQGGNYGYTF
>TRBJ1-1|TRBV7-3|-|-
TGTGCCAGCAGCTTATTTGAAGGTGGGAAGACTGAAGCTTTCTTT
CASSLFEGGKTEAFF
>TRBJ1-4|TRBV5-1|-|-
TGCGCCAGCAGCCCGCAGCAATTAAATGAAAAACTGTTTTTT
CASSPQQLNEKLFF
>TRBJ1-6|TRBV5-1|-|-
TGCGCCAGCAGAAGCGATGCCAATAATTCACCCCTCCACTTT
CASRSDANNSPLHF
>TRBJ2-2|TRBV19|few|-
TGTGCCAGTAGTAGTGTATCGTCTTGGTCCGGGGAGCTGTTTTTT
CASSSVSSWSGELFF
>TRBJ2-1|TRBV25-1|once|TRBD2
TGTGCCAGCAGTGAATACGGCGGGGGGGCCAATGAGCAGTTCTTC
CASSEYGGGANEQFF